This T cell receptor beta chain was captured in a study of CD8 T cells in Susac syndrome. The CDR3 is 15 amino acids. Trimming cost V 7 bases and J 5 bases; bases outside gene matches: 13. Germline CDR1 reads MNHNY; CDR2 reads SVGAGI (reference sequence). Random-hexamer reverse transcription was applied to about 0.5 to 1 ug RNA. It was immunoSEQ multiplex PCR that amplified TCR beta CDR3 across 54 Vbeta and 13 Jbeta. TCRdb re-derived calls from the immunoSEQ multiplex PCR reads in MiXCR, one entry per CDR3 protein. The table lists tens of thousands of distinct CDR3 sequences, 93% of them singletons. The chain recombines TRBV6-6 with TRBJ2-7, with 8 bases identical to TRBD2. The receptor comes from a human donor with multiple sclerosis. What was sequenced was CD8+ T cells from PBMCs. The CDR3 sequence: CASTDAGGHPNEQYF. The CDR3 nucleotides are TGTGCCAGCACTGACGCGGGGGGCCATCCCAACGAGCAGTACTTC.